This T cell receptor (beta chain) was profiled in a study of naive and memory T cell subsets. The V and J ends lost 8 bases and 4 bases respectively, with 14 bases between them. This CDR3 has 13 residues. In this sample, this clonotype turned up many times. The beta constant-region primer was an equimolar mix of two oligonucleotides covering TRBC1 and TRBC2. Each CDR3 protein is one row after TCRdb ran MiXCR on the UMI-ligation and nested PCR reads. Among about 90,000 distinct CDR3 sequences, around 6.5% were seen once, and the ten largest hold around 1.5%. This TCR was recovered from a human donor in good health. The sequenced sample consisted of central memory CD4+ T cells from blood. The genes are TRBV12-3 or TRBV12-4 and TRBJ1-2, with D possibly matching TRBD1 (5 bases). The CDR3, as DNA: TGTGCCAGCTTACGGGGGTCGGGCTATGGCTACACCTTC. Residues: CASLRGSGYGYTF.